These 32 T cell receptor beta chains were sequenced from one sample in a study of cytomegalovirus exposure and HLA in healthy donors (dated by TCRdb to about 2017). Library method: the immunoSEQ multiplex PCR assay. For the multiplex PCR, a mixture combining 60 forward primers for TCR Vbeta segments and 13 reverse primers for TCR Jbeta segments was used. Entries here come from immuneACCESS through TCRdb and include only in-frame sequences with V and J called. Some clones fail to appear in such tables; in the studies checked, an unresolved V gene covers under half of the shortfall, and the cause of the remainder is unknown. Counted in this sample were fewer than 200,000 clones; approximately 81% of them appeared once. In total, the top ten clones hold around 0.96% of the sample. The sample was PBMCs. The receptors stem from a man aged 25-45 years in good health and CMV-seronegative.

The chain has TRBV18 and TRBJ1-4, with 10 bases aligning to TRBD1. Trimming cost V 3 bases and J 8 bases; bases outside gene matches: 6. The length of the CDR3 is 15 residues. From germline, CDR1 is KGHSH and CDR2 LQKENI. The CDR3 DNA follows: TGTGCCAGCTCACCCCGGACAGGGGGGAACGAAAAACTGTTTTTT. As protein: CASSPRTGGNEKLFF.

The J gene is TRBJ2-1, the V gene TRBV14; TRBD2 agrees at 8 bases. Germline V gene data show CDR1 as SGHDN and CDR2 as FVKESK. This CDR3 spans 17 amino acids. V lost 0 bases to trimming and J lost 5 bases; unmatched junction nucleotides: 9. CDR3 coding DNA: TGTGCCAGCAGCCAAGACATAGCGGGATTAGGGAACAATGAGCAGTTCTTC. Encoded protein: CASSQDIAGLGNNEQFF.

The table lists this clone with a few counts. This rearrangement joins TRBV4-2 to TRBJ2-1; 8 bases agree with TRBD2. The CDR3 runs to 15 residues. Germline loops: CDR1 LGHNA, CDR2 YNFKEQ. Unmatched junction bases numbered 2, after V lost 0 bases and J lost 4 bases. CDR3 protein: CASSQELAEYNEQFF. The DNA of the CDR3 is TGTGCCAGCAGCCAAGAACTAGCGGAGTACAATGAGCAGTTCTTC.

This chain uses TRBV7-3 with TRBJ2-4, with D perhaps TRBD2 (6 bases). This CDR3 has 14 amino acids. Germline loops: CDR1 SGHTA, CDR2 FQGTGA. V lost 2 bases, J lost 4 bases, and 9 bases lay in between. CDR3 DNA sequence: TGTGCCAGCAGCTTAGGGGACTCAAAAAACATTCAGTACTTC. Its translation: CASSLGDSKNIQYF.

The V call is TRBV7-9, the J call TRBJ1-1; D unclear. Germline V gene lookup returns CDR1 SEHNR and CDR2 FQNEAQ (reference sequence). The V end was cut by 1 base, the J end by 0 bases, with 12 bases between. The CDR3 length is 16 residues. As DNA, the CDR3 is TGTGCCAGCAGCTTAGTTGGGCTGATCATGAACACTGAAGCTTTCTTT. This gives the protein CASSLVGLIMNTEAFF.

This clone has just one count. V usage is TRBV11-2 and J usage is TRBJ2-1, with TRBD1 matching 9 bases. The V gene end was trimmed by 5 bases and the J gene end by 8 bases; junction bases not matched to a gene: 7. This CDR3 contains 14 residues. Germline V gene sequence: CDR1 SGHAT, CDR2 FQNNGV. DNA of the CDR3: TGTGCCAGCAGCATCGGGACAGGGAAAGATGAGCAGTTCTTC. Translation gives CASSIGTGKDEQFF.

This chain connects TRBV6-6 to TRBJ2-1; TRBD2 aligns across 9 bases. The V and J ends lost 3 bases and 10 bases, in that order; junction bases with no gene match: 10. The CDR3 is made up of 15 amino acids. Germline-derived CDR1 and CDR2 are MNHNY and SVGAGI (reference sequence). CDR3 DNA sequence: TGTGCCAGCAGTTATAGCGGGAGTCCGTTGTCCGAGCAGTTCTTC. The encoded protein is CASSYSGSPLSEQFF.

The DNA for the CDR3 is TGTGCCAGCAACGCCTTGACTAGCGGTGCTCGATCTAGCACAGATACGCAGTATTTT. Translating gives CASNALTSGARSSTDTQYF. The chain combines TRBV4-2 with TRBJ2-3, with 9 bases fitting TRBD2. The germline V gene has CDR1 LGHNA and CDR2 YNFKEQ. This CDR3 has 19 amino acids. Trimming at V came to 7 bases and at J to 0 bases, leaving 17 bases not matched to a gene.

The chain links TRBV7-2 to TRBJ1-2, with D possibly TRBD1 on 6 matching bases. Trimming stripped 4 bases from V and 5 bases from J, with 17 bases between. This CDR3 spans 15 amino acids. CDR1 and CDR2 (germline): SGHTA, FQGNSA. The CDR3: CASSSGRGRGYGYTF. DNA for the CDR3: TGTGCCAGCAGCTCAGGACGGGGCAGGGGTTATGGCTACACCTTC. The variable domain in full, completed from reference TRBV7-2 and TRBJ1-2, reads GAGVSQSPSNKVTEKGKDVELRCDPISGHTALYWYRQSLGQGLEFLIYFQGNSAPDKSGLPSDRFSAERTGGSVSTLTIQRTQQEDSAVYLCASSSGRGRGYGYTFGSGTRLTVV.

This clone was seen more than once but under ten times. The CDR3 coding sequence is TGCGCCAGCAGACGGGAGACCGGGGCCCTCGAGCAGTACTTC. Its protein product is CASRRETGALEQYF. V and J are TRBV4-1 and TRBJ2-7, with D tentatively TRBD2 (6 bases). This CDR3 has 14 amino acids. Germline CDR1 and CDR2: MGHRA and YSYEKL. V lost 6 bases to trimming and J lost 6 bases, with 18 bases between them.

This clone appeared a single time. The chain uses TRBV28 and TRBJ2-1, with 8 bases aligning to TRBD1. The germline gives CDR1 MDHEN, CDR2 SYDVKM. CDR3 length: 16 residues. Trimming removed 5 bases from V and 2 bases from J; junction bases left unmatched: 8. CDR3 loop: CASSGQGALTYNEQFF. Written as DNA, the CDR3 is TGTGCCAGCAGTGGGCAGGGGGCTCTCACCTACAATGAGCAGTTCTTC. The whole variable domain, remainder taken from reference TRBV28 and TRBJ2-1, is DVKVTQSSRYLVKRTGEKVFLECVQDMDHENMFWYRQDPGLGLRLIYFSYDVKMKEKGDIPEGYSVSREKKERFSLILESASTNQTSMYLCASSGQGALTYNEQFFGPGTRLTVL.

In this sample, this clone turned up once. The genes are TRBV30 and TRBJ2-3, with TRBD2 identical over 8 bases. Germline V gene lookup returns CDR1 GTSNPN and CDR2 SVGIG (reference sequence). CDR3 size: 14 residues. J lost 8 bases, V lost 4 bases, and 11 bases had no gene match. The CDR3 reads CAWTSSGPPGTQYF. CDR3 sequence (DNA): TGTGCCTGGACCTCTAGCGGGCCCCCAGGTACGCAGTATTTT.

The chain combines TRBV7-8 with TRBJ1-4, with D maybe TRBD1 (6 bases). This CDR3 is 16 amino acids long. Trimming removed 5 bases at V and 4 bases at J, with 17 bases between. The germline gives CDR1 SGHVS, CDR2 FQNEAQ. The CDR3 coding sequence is TGTGCCAGCAGCCCCTCCTGGACAGCTTATAATGAAAAACTGTTTTTT. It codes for CASSPSWTAYNEKLFF.

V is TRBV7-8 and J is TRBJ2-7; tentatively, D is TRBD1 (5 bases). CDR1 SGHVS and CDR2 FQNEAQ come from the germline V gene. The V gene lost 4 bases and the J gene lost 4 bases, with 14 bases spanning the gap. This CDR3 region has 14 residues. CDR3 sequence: CASSSRQIEYEQYF. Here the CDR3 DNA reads TGTGCCAGCAGCTCTAGACAGATCGAGTACGAGCAGTACTTC.

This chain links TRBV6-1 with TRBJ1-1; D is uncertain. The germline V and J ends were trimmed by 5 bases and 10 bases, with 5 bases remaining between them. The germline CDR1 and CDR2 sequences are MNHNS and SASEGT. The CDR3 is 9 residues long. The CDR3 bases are TGTGCCAGCAGTTCCCGAGCTTTCTTT. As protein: CASSSRAFF.

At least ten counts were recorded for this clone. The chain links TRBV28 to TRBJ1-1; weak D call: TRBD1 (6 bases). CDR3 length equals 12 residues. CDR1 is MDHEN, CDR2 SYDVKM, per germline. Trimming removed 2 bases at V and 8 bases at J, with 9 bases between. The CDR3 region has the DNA TGTGCCAGCAGTTTAGTACAGGGCGAAGCTTTCTTT. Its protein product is CASSLVQGEAFF.

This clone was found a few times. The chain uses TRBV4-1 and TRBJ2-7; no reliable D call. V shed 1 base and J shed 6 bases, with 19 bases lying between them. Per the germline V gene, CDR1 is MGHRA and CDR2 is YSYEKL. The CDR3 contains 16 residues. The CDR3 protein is CASSQAELQDPFEQYF. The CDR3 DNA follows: TGCGCCAGCAGCCAAGCGGAGTTACAAGACCCGTTCGAGCAGTACTTC.

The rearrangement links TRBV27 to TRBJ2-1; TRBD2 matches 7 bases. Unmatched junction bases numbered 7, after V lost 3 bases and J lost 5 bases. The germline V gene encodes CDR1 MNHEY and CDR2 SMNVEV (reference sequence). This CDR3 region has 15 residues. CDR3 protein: CASSFLASGHNEQFF. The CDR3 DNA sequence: TGTGCCAGCAGTTTTTTAGCTAGCGGTCACAATGAGCAGTTCTTC.

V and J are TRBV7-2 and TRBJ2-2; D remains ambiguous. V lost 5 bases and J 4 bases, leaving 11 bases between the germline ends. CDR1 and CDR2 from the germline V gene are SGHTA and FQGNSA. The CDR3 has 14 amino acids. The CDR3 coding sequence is TGTGCCAGCAGCCCTACGCCTATCACCGGGGAGCTGTTTTTT. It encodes CASSPTPITGELFF.

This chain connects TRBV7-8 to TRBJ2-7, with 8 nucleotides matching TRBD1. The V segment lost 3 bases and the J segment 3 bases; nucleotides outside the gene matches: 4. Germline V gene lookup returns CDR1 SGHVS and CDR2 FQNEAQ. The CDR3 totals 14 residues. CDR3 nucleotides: TGTGCCAGCAGCTTGGACAGGGACGGCTACGAGCAGTACTTC. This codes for CASSLDRDGYEQYF.

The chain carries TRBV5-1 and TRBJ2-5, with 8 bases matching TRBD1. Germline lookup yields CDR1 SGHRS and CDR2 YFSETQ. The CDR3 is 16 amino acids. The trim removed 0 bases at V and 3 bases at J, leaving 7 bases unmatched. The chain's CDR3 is CASSLAHRGAKETQYF. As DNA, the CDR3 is TGCGCCAGCAGCTTGGCCCACAGGGGGGCAAAAGAGACCCAGTACTTC.

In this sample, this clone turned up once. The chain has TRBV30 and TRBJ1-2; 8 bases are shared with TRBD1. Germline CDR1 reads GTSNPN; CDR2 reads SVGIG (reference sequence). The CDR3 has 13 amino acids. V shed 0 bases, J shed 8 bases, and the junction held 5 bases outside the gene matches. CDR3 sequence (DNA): TGTGCCTGGAGTGTCCAGGGGGCCATGGGCTACACCTTC. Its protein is CAWSVQGAMGYTF. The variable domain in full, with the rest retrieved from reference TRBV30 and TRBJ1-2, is SQTIHQWPATLVQPVGSPLSLECTVEGTSNPNLYWYRQAAGRGLQLLFYSVGIGQISSEVPQNLSASRPQDRQFILSSKKLLLSDSGFYLCAWSVQGAMGYTFGSGTRLTVV.

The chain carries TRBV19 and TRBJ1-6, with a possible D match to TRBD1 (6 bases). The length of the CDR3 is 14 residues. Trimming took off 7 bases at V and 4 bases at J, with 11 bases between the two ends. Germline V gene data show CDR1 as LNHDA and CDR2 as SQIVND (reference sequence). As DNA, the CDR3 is TGTGCCAGTACCACGACAGGATATAATTCACCCCTCCACTTT. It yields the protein CASTTTGYNSPLHF.

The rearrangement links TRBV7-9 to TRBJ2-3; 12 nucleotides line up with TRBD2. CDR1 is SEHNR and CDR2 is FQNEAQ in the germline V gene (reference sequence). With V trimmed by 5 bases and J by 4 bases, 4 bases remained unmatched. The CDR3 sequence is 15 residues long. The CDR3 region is CASSRLAGAADTQYF. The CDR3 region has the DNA TGTGCCAGCAGCCGACTAGCGGGAGCGGCAGATACGCAGTATTTT. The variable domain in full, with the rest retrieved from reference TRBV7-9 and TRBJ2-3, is DTGVSQNPRHKITKRGQNVTFRCDPISEHNRLYWYRQTLGQGPEFLTYFQNEAQLEKSRLLSDRFSAERPKGSFSTLEIQRTEQGDSAMYLCASSRLAGAADTQYFGPGTRLTVL.

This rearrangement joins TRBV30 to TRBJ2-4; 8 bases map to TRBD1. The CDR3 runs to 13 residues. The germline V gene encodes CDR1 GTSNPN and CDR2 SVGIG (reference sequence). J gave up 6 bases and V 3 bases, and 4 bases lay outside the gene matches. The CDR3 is CAWRNTGGNIQYF. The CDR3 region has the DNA TGTGCCTGGAGGAACACAGGGGGAAACATTCAGTACTTC.

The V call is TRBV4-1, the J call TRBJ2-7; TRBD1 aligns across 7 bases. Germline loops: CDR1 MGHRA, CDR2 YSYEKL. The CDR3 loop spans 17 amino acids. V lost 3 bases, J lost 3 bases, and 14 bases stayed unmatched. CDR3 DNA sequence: TGCGCCAGCAGCCAGGCCCCCGCCGGGACAGTACTCTACGAGCAGTACTTC. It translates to CASSQAPAGTVLYEQYF.

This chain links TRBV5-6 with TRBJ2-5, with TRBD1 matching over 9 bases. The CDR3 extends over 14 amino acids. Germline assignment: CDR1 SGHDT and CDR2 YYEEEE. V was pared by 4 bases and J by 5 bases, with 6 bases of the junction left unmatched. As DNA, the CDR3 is TGTGCCAGCAGCCGGAGACAGGGGGAGGAGACCCAGTACTTC. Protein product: CASSRRQGEETQYF.

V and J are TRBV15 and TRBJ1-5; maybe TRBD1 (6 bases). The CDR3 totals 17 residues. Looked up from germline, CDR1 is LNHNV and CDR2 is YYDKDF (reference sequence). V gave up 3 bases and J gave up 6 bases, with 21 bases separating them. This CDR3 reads CATSSLRDTPGGQPQHF. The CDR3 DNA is TGTGCCACCAGCAGCCTCCGGGACACCCCGGGCGGTCAGCCCCAGCATTTT.

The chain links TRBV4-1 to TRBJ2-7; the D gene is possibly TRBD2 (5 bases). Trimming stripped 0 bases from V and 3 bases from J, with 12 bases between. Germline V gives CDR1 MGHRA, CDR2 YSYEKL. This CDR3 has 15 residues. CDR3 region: CASSQDRGQIYEQYF. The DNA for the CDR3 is TGCGCCAGCAGCCAAGATCGAGGGCAGATCTACGAGCAGTACTTC.

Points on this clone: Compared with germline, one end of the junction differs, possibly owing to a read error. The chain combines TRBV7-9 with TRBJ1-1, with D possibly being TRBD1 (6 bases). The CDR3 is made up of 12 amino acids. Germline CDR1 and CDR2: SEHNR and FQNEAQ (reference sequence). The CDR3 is CSSSLEGTEAFF. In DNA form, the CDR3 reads TGTTCCAGCAGCTTAGAAGGGACAGAAGCTTTCTTT.

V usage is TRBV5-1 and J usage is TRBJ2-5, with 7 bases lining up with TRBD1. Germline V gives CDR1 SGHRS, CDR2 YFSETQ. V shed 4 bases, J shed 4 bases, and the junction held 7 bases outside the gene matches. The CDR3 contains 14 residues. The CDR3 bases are TGCGCCAGCAGCCCCGGACAGGTTACAGAGACCCAGTACTTC. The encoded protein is CASSPGQVTETQYF. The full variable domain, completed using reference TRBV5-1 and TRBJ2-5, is KAGVTQTPRYLIKTRGQQVTLSCSPISGHRSVSWYQQTPGQGLQFLFEYFSETQRNKGNFPGRFSGRQFSNSRSEMNVSTLELGDSALYLCASSPGQVTETQYFGPGTRLLVL.

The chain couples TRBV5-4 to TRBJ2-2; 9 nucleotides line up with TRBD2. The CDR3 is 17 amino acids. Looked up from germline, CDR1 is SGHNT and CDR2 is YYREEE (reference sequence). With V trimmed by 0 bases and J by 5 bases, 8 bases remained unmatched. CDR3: CASSLAGGSGGTGELFF. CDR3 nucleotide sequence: TGTGCCAGCAGCTTGGCCGGGGGGAGCGGGGGGACCGGGGAGCTGTTTTTT.